This TCR beta chain originates from a study of beta chain features in type 1 diabetes. Study-level background: Sorted cells from all samples, numbering some 99,000,000, were examined.

This CDR3 is built from 12 residues. V was cut by 6 bases and J by 5 bases, with 10 bases left in between. Germline loops: CDR1 SNHLY, CDR2 FYNNEI. Notes on this clone: Its target is not known.

Researchers reported sorting CD4+ naive, central memory, regulatory and stem cell-like memory cells via CD45RO/CCR7/CD25/CD127/CD95/CD27. Over 95% purity was reached by all sorted populations. Investigators reverse transcribed all isolated RNA, so they sequenced expressed TCRB transcripts. The method was immunoSEQ multiplex PCR; TCRdb's version includes in-frame clones alone and lacks a portion of them. The table lists approximately 240,000 clones, about a sixth of them singletons. Study conclusions and caveats: Among type 1 diabetes patients, VDJ junctions had fewer insertions and more deletions. There was a moderate but significant shortening of TCRB CDR3s in all four CD4+ subsets of Type 1 diabetes patients.

The sequencing sample was made of naive CD4+ T cells from blood. This receptor was obtained from a man between 25 and 39 years old with type 1 diabetes. The chain is built from TRBV2 and TRBJ2-5, with D possibly being TRBD1 or TRBD2 (6 bases each). CDR3 amino acids: CASRIGGETQYF. CDR3 nucleotides: TGTGCCAGCAGGATAGGGGGGGAGACCCAGTACTTC.